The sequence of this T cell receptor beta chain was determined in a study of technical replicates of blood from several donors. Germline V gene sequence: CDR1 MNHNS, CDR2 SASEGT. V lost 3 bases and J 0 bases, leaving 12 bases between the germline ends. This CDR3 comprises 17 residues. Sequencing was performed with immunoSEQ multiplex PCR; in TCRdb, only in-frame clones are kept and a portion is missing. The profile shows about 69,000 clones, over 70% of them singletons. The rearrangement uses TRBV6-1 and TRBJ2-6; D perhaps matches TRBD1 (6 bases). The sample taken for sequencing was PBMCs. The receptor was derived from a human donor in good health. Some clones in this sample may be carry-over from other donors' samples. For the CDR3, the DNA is TGTGCCAGCAGTGATGACAGGAGAATCTCTGGGGCCAACGTCCTGACTTTC. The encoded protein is CASSDDRRISGANVLTF.